This TCR beta chain was observed in a study of cytomegalovirus exposure and HLA in healthy donors. As concerns this clone: Its antigen is not known.

CDR1 and CDR2 (germline): SGHRS, YFSETQ. Trimming took 0 bases from V and 4 from J; bases not matched to a gene: 5. CDR3 length: 16 residues. Study findings and constraints: What a later analysis showed was that several of the most significant clusters appeared linked to common viral pathogens. For presence/absence analyses, sequencing depth was assumed to be roughly uniform across donors. Follow-up analysis found HLA locus-dependent TCR association rates, highest for DRB1 and lowest for HLA-C.

The PCR made use of 60 Vbeta and 13 Jbeta primers. The protocol was immunoSEQ multiplex PCR, while the TCRdb copy is restricted to in-frame clones and leaves out a portion. The sample lists about 200,000 clones; roughly four fifths were seen once. This sequence was found in a girl aged 5 to 17 in good health and CMV-seronegative. J is TRBJ2-2 and V is TRBV5-1; 8 positions agree with TRBD2. The sample consisted of PBMCs. CDR3 residues: CASSLDPGGTTGELFF. As DNA, the CDR3 is TGCGCCAGCAGCTTGGATCCGGGGGGGACCACCGGGGAGCTGTTTTTT.